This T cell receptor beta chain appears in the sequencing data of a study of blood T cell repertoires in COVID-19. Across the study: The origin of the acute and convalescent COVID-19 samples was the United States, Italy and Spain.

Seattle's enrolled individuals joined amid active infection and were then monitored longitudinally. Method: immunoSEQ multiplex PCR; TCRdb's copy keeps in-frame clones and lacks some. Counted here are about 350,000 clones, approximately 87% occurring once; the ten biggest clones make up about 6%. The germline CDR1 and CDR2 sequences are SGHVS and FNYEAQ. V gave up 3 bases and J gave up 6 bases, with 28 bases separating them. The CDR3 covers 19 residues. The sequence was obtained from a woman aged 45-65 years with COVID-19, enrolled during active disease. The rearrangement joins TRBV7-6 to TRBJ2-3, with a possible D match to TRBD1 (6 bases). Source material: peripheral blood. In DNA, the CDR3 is TGTGCCAGCAGCTTCCTCAGGGGAAAGGGGATCGGCCCCGAGGATACGCAGTATTTT. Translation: CASSFLRGKGIGPEDTQYF.